The 24 T cell receptor beta chains below were found in one sample sequenced in a study of T cells in Graves' hyperthyroidism and ophthalmopathy. Researchers amplified the TCR beta CDR3 regions from RNA transcripts. First-round RT-PCR of the TCR CDR3 relied on the HTBI primer set. TCRdb re-derived calls from the multiplex PCR reads in MiXCR, one entry per CDR3 protein. The sample contains about 500,000 distinct CDR3 sequences, around 43% of which appear only once. Material for sequencing was peripheral blood or thyroid tissue (not recorded which). These receptors were collected from an adult woman with Graves' disease, either hyperthyroidism or ophthalmopathy (not recorded which).

This clonotype has only a few counts. The chain joins TRBV2 to TRBJ1-6; tentatively, D is TRBD1 (6 bases). The CDR3 runs to 16 residues. CDR1 is SNHLY, CDR2 FYNNEI, per germline. With 3 bases removed from V and 3 bases from J, the gap between germline ends came to 12 bases. CDR3 coding DNA: TGTGCCAGCAGTGATGCCCCAGGGGACTATAATTCACCCCTCCACTTT. Translated, it gives CASSDAPGDYNSPLHF.

This clonotype was seen a handful of times. The rearrangement uses TRBV24-1 and TRBJ2-7; TRBD1 might be the D (5 bases). The germline V gene has CDR1 KGHDR and CDR2 SFDVKD. This CDR3 contains 13 residues. V lost 1 base and J lost 4, with 7 bases in between. The CDR3 nucleotides read TGTGCCACCAGTGATTTTAGGGGATACGAGCAGTACTTC. This gives the protein CATSDFRGYEQYF.

The J gene is TRBJ2-5, the V gene TRBV29-1; D might be TRBD2 (7 bases). Trimming took 3 bases from V and 3 from J, leaving 11 bases between them. The germline gives CDR1 SQVTM, CDR2 ANQGSEA. This CDR3 is built from 13 residues. The CDR3 loop is CSVDRGAKETQYF. The DNA for the CDR3 is TGCAGCGTTGACCGGGGGGCGAAAGAGACCCAGTACTTC.

This clonotype was counted ten times or more. V is TRBV9 and J is TRBJ1-6, with 9 bases lining up with TRBD1. Germline CDR1 SGDLS, CDR2 YYNGEE. V was clipped by 4 bases and J by 5 bases; unmatched bases: 10. The CDR3 loop spans 17 amino acids. The CDR3 coding sequence is TGTGCCAGCAGCCAACCTGCTGGACAGGGGCATAATTCACCCCTCCACTTT. As protein: CASSQPAGQGHNSPLHF.

This clonotype was counted many times. The rearrangement links TRBV12-3 or TRBV12-4 to TRBJ2-7, with D possibly being TRBD2 (5 bases). There are 14 residues in the CDR3. The V and J ends lost 6 bases and 6 bases respectively, with 18 bases between them. CDR3 coding DNA: TGTGCCAGCAGCCTTAACGGGGAACTAGGCGAGCAGTACTTC. Translated: CASSLNGELGEQYF.

The chain has TRBV9 and TRBJ1-1; D possibly corresponds to TRBD1 (6 bases). This CDR3 has 10 residues. The germline V gene has CDR1 SGDLS and CDR2 YYNGEE. Between the trimmed V and J ends, which lost 7 bases and 9 bases, there was a span of 10 bases. The CDR3 spells CASGQGKAFF. CDR3 in DNA: TGTGCCAGCGGTCAGGGGAAAGCTTTCTTT.

The rearrangement joins TRBV20-1 to TRBJ1-2, with a weak D call TRBD1 (6 bases). The CDR3 extends over 11 amino acids. V lost 7 bases and J 8 bases, leaving 14 bases between the germline ends. The V gene's germline CDR1 is DFQATT and CDR2 SNEGSKA (reference sequence). The CDR3: CSGRGGYGYTF. CDR3 in DNA: TGCAGTGGCCGGGGGGGCTACGGCTACACCTTC.

This clonotype was found many times. The chain links TRBV12-3 or TRBV12-4 to TRBJ2-7; D is undetermined. The ends were cut back, 6 bases at V and 1 base at J, with 16 bases in the middle. This CDR3 region has 15 residues. The DNA for the CDR3 is TGTGCCAGCAGCTCATCGGAGATCCTATCCTACGAGCAGTACTTC. It encodes CASSSSEILSYEQYF.

At least ten counts were recorded for this clonotype. The chain recombines TRBV19 with TRBJ2-5, with a tentative D call TRBD1 (6 bases). This CDR3 comprises 16 residues. The germline V and J ends were trimmed by 5 bases and 2 bases, with 18 bases remaining between them. In germline, CDR1 is LNHDA, CDR2 SQIVND (reference sequence). The CDR3 spells CASSALRDNGQETQYF. The CDR3 bases are TGTGCCAGTAGTGCCCTCCGGGACAATGGACAAGAGACCCAGTACTTC.

This clonotype was seen just once. Compared with germline, one end of the junction differs, possibly owing to a read error. V is TRBV15 and J is TRBJ1-2; 7 bases map to TRBD1. Germline CDR1 LNHNV, CDR2 YYDKDF (reference sequence). The CDR3 has 12 amino acids. CDR3: CATSRDSRAADF. Written as DNA, the CDR3 is TGTGCCACCAGCCGGGACAGTCGAGCCGCCGACTTC. The variable domain in full, completed from reference TRBV15 and TRBJ1-2, reads DAMVIQNPRYQVTQFGKPVTLSCSQTLNHNVMYWYQQKSSQAPKLLFHYYDKDFNNEADTPDNFQSRRPNTSFCFLDIRSPGLGDTAMYLCATSRDSRAADFGSGTRLTVV.

This clonotype was counted many times. The CDR3 carries no conserved terminal phenylalanine or tryptophan, so it likely arises from a read error. The limits of the CDR3 on the DNA are not certain, so only TCRdb's listed CDR3 is given. This sequence joins TRBV12-5 and TRBJ1-4. The CDR3 sequence runs 9 residues, both termini included. CDR1 and CDR2 (germline): LGHNT, FRNRAP. CDR3 amino acids: CASGFSSVP.

This clonotype was detected a few times. The chain recombines TRBV28 with TRBJ1-5; 9 bases are a match to TRBD1. V was clipped by 7 bases and J by 7 bases; unmatched bases: 11. Germline lookup yields CDR1 MDHEN and CDR2 SYDVKM. The CDR3 is 15 residues long. The CDR3 spells CASTQLGQGLQPQHF. CDR3 coding DNA: TGTGCCAGCACCCAGCTGGGACAGGGTTTGCAGCCCCAGCATTTT.

Ten or more counts support this clonotype. This chain connects TRBV6-1 to TRBJ2-7; unclear D gene. This CDR3 contains 15 residues. Deletions cut 2 bases from V and 3 bases from J, with 14 bases between. Germline-derived CDR1 and CDR2 are MNHNS and SASEGT. CDR3 region: CASSESGVAVYEQYF. CDR3 coding DNA: TGTGCCAGCAGTGAATCTGGCGTTGCGGTCTACGAGCAGTACTTC.

This clonotype has at least ten counts. The genes are TRBV29-1 and TRBJ1-1; D is undetermined. V lost 4 bases and J lost 4, with 13 bases in between. Germline CDR1 SQVTM, CDR2 ANQGSEA. CDR3 length: 13 amino acids. CDR3 sequence (DNA): TGCAGCGTTGTGAGGAGGATAAGCACTGAAGCTTTCTTT. Protein product: CSVVRRISTEAFF.

This clonotype was seen repeatedly, ten times or more. The genes are TRBV20-1 and TRBJ2-2; TRBD2 agrees at 8 bases. CDR1 and CDR2 (germline): DFQATT, SNEGSKA (reference sequence). The trim removed 2 bases at V and 6 bases at J, leaving 8 bases unmatched. There are 15 residues in the CDR3. The chain's CDR3 is CSARSGTRGAGELFF. DNA of the CDR3: TGCAGTGCTAGATCCGGGACTAGGGGCGCCGGGGAGCTGTTTTTT.

This clonotype was observed at least ten times. V and J are TRBV29-1 and TRBJ1-2; 11 nucleotides align to TRBD1. Trimming took 6 bases from V and 0 from J; bases not matched to a gene: 3. CDR3 length equals 14 residues. Germline CDR1 and CDR2: SQVTM and ANQGSEA. The CDR3 region has the DNA TGCAGCGTGGAGGACAGGGGGCCTAACTATGGCTACACCTTC. Translated: CSVEDRGPNYGYTF.

The chain couples TRBV19 to TRBJ1-1, with a possible D match to TRBD1 (5 bases). Germline lookup yields CDR1 LNHDA and CDR2 SQIVND (reference sequence). Trimming removed 2 bases from V and 4 bases from J, with 14 bases in between. The CDR3 loop spans 15 amino acids. CDR3 coding DNA: TGTGCCAGTAGTATATCAGGGTTTGGGGGCACTGAAGCTTTCTTT. The encoded protein is CASSISGFGGTEAFF.

The J gene is TRBJ2-5, the V gene TRBV20-1, with 7 bases matching TRBD2. The CDR3 spans 16 residues. Germline V gene lookup returns CDR1 DFQATT and CDR2 SNEGSKA (reference sequence). Trimming at V came to 1 base and at J to 5 bases, leaving 13 bases not matched to a gene. The CDR3 loop reads CSARGWSGEVRETQYF. The CDR3 DNA is TGCAGTGCTAGAGGCTGGAGCGGGGAAGTTCGGGAGACCCAGTACTTC.

This clonotype occurred a few times. This chain joins TRBV7-2 and TRBJ1-6; TRBD1 matches 10 bases. The CDR3 sequence is 17 residues long. Trimming took 1 base from V and 7 from J; bases not matched to a gene: 7. CDR1 and CDR2 (germline): SGHTA, FQGNSA. CDR3 nucleotides: TGTGCCAGCAGCTTAGTAGGGACAGGGGCGAGAAATTCACCCCTCCACTTT. Encoded protein: CASSLVGTGARNSPLHF.

Of note for this clonotype: At one boundary the junction diverges from the germline segment, which might be a read error. The J gene is TRBJ2-6, the V gene TRBV10-3; no clear D. CDR3 length: 15 amino acids. Germline V gene sequence: CDR1 ENHRY, CDR2 SYGVKD. In DNA, the CDR3 is TGTGCCACCAGTGATTGGGGTACTGGGGCCAACGTCCTGACTTTC. It yields the protein CATSDWGTGANVLTF.

The CDR3 here is CSARDWLAGVQETQYF. DNA of the CDR3: TGCAGTGCTAGAGATTGGCTAGCGGGGGTCCAAGAGACCCAGTACTTC. The gene calls are TRBV20-1 and TRBJ2-5, with 10 bases that match TRBD2. CDR1 and CDR2 from the germline V gene are DFQATT and SNEGSKA (reference sequence). The junction had 5 bases not matched to a gene; V was cut back by 0 bases and J by 1 base. CDR3 length: 16 amino acids.

The V gene is TRBV28, the J gene TRBJ2-5, with 13 bases lining up with TRBD2. There are 12 residues in the CDR3. V trimming: 7 bases; J trimming: 12 bases; junction bases outside the gene matches: 5. The germline gives CDR1 MDHEN, CDR2 SYDVKM. Here the CDR3 reads CASNTGTSGKYF. The CDR3 region has the DNA TGTGCCAGCAACACCGGGACTAGCGGGAAGTACTTC.

This clonotype was counted many times. The gene calls are TRBV14 and TRBJ1-4; D may be TRBD1 (5 bases). Germline values: CDR1 SGHDN, CDR2 FVKESK. Trimming removed 1 base at V and 8 bases at J, with 14 bases between. This CDR3 comprises 15 residues. The chain's CDR3 is CASSQGGPGREKLFF. The CDR3 DNA is TGTGCCAGCAGCCAAGGGGGACCTGGAAGGGAAAAACTGTTTTTT.

This clonotype was seen many times. DNA of the CDR3: TGCAGCCCTCAAAGCTCCTACGAGCAGTACTTC. Translation gives CSPQSSYEQYF. The chain uses TRBV20-1 and TRBJ2-7; no definite D call. The CDR3 length is 11 residues. Germline V gene data show CDR1 as DFQATT and CDR2 as SNEGSKA (reference sequence).